The 12 T cell receptor beta chains below were found in one sample sequenced in a study of cytomegalovirus exposure and HLA in healthy donors. The PCR was carried out with 60 Vbeta primers and 13 Jbeta primers. This table comes from immunoSEQ multiplex PCR, and its TCRdb copy is limited to in-frame clones, with some not included. This table holds about 130,000 clones. Sequenced: PBMCs. These receptors all come from a woman in her 40s in good health and CMV-seropositive.

The chain uses TRBV7-2 and TRBJ1-1; D is unresolved. Germline-derived CDR1 and CDR2 are SGHTA and FQGNSA. The V end was cut by 2 bases, the J end by 0 bases, with 10 bases between. The CDR3 extends over 15 amino acids. CDR3 DNA: TGTGCCAGCAGCTTATGGTCAGACATGAACACTGAAGCTTTCTTT. Protein sequence: CASSLWSDMNTEAFF.

The rearrangement links TRBV7-8 to TRBJ2-5; 14 positions agree with TRBD2. Gene TRBJ2-7 matches the end of the DNA better, so the J call may be wrong. The CDR3 sequence is 16 residues long. Germline V gene data show CDR1 as SGHVS and CDR2 as FQNEAQ. CDR3 in DNA: TGTGCCAGCAGCTCCGGACTAGCGGGAGGTAACTACGAGCAGTACTTC. Protein sequence: CASSSGLAGGNYEQYF.

This rearrangement joins TRBV30 to TRBJ1-1; D remains unclear. This CDR3 region has 11 residues. Trimming shortened V by 4 bases and J by 0 bases, and 3 bases separated the two germline ends. Germline V gives CDR1 GTSNPN, CDR2 SVGIG (reference sequence). The CDR3 region is CAWTVNTEAFF. For the CDR3, the DNA is TGTGCCTGGACAGTGAACACTGAAGCTTTCTTT.

V gene TRBV7-3 combines with J gene TRBJ2-1; TRBD2 matches at 10 bases. The CDR3 length is 15 residues. Unmatched junction bases numbered 5, after V lost 1 base and J lost 8 bases. Germline V gene data show CDR1 as SGHTA and CDR2 as FQGTGA. CDR3 sequence (DNA): TGTGCCAGCAGCTTAAATAGCGGGAGGTTCTATGAGCAGTTCTTC. Translated: CASSLNSGRFYEQFF.

The chain combines TRBV5-1 with TRBJ1-1; 8 bases line up with TRBD1. This CDR3 spans 16 amino acids. The junction had 13 bases not matched to a gene; V was cut back by 4 bases and J by 5 bases. Germline CDR1 and CDR2: SGHRS and YFSETQ. The chain's CDR3 is CASSPEIGQGGTEAFF. The CDR3 DNA reads TGCGCCAGCAGCCCGGAAATCGGACAGGGAGGTACTGAAGCTTTCTTT.

This chain uses TRBV10-2 with TRBJ2-7; the match to TRBD1 covers 7 bases. This CDR3 is built from 17 residues. CDR1 WSHSY and CDR2 SAAADI come from the germline V gene. V trimming: 0 bases; J trimming: 2 bases; junction bases outside the gene matches: 10. CDR3 DNA: TGCGCCAGCAGTGAGTCGGATGAAGGACAGGTGACCTACGAGCAGTACTTC. Protein: CASSESDEGQVTYEQYF.

Written as DNA, the CDR3 is TGTGCCAGCTCACTACTCAGGGTTTACGAGCAGTACTTC. It specifies CASSLLRVYEQYF. The gene calls are TRBV18 and TRBJ2-7; perhaps TRBD1 as D (5 bases). CDR1 KGHSH and CDR2 LQKENI come from the germline V gene. The CDR3 sequence is 13 residues long. Trimming took off 4 bases at V and 4 bases at J, with 11 bases between the two ends.

The genes are TRBV7-3 and TRBJ2-5; no reliable D call. This CDR3 comprises 14 residues. V was pared by 3 bases and J by 4 bases, with 12 bases between. CDR1 is SGHTA and CDR2 is FQGTGA in the germline V gene. Here the CDR3 DNA reads TGTGCCAGCAGCTTTGACGGAGTAGCAGAGACCCAGTACTTC. Protein product: CASSFDGVAETQYF.

This sequence joins TRBV5-3 and TRBJ1-1; 7 bases align to TRBD1. Being an ORF, TRBV5-3 has a function that is uncertain. The CDR3 is 15 residues long. V lost 0 bases and J lost 4; bases outside the gene matches: 6. The chain's CDR3 is CARSLGQGVTTEAFF. The CDR3 bases are TGTGCCAGAAGCTTGGGGCAGGGGGTGACCACTGAAGCTTTCTTT.

The V and J genes are TRBV28 and TRBJ1-4; 9 bases line up with TRBD1. This CDR3 comprises 15 residues. Trimming took 3 bases from V and 4 from J; bases not matched to a gene: 3. CDR1 is MDHEN, CDR2 SYDVKM, per germline. CDR3 sequence: CASSFGTGINEKLFF. CDR3 bases: TGTGCCAGCAGTTTCGGGACAGGGATTAATGAAAAACTGTTTTTT.

The chain couples TRBV5-6 to TRBJ1-1; a weak D match, TRBD1 (5 bases). The V gene lost 0 bases and the J gene lost 2 bases, with 11 bases spanning the gap. The CDR3 contains 15 residues. The V gene's germline CDR1 is SGHDT and CDR2 YYEEEE. The CDR3 loop reads CASSLGGGVNTEAFF. CDR3 coding DNA: TGTGCCAGCAGCTTGGGGGGGGGTGTCAACACTGAAGCTTTCTTT.

The chain links TRBV4-1 to TRBJ2-3, with 9 bases identical to TRBD2. Per germline, CDR1 MGHRA and CDR2 YSYEKL. The CDR3 is made up of 16 amino acids. V shed 5 bases, J shed 5 bases, and the junction held 11 bases outside the gene matches. CDR3 coding DNA: TGCGCCAGCAGCACCCGAAAGCGGGAGGTGATAGATACGCAGTATTTT. It encodes CASSTRKREVIDTQYF.